The T cell receptor (beta chain) described here comes from a study of T cell repertoires in cytomegalovirus infection. About the study: Public TCR beta signatures indicated both CMV infection and matching HLA type.

Each CDR3 protein is one row after TCRdb ran MiXCR on the reads. Found here are around 540,000 distinct CDR3 sequences, roughly a third of them singletons; the top ten hold roughly 17%. The table lists this clonotype with many counts. What it binds is unknown. Whole-study findings and limits: The response measured ex vivo was dominated by TCR beta clonotypes (HLA-C-restricted and CMV-specific).

This sequence originates from a human donor in good health (CMV status not recorded). Some clones in this sample may be carry-over from other donors' samples. The sequencing used cultured PBMCs, collected from culture after CMV antigen stimulation.

The CDR3 DNA follows: TGTGCCAGCAGCTTCTCGTCTGGGGATACGCAGTATTTT. Encoded protein: CASSFSSGDTQYF. The V gene is TRBV7-2, the J gene TRBJ2-3; no reliable D call. There are 13 residues in the CDR3. Trimming left V 3 bases short and J 6 bases short, with 10 bases between. Germline assignment: CDR1 SGHTA and CDR2 FQGNSA.